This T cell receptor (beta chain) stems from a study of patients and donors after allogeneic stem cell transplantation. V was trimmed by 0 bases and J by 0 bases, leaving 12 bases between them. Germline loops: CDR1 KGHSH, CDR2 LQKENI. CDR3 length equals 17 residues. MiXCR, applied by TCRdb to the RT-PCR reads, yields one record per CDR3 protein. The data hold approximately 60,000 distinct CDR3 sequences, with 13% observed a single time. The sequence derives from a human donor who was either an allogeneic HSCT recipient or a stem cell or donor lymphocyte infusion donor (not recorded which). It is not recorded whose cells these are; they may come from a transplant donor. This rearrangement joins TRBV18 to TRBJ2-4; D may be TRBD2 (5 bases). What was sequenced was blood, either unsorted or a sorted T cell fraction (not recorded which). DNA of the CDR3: TGTGCCAGCTCACCACCCACAGAGGGTTTAGCCAAAAACATTCAGTACTTC. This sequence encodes CASSPPTEGLAKNIQYF.